This T cell receptor (beta chain) came from a study of STAT5B mutations in CD4+ large granular lymphocyte leukemia. The CDR3 covers 15 residues. V shed 11 bases, J shed 2 bases, and the junction held 10 bases outside the gene matches. Germline V gives CDR1 SEHNR, CDR2 FQNEAQ (reference sequence). The survey-level immunoSEQ assay was used. Authors' methods: The detection floor for productive clonotype frequency was 2.59 x 10-5. Using immunoSEQ multiplex PCR, the repertoire was profiled, and TCRdb retains in-frame clones only, with some absent. Clonal size and the V and J genes are those of that table, whereas D and trimming came from the DNA. The sample includes about 21,000 clones, roughly three quarters seen only once; the top ten take approximately 30%. Points from the study as a whole: Around 25% of private leukemic clonotypes occurred rarely in other patients' non-leukemic repertoires. TRBV06-family usage was enriched in top patient clones (8/27) versus controls (2/35).

In the case of this clone: Its specificity is unknown.

This TCR came from a human donor in good health. This rearrangement joins TRBV7-9 to TRBJ1-5, with TRBD1 matching 9 bases. Material for sequencing was CD4+ T cells from blood buffy coats. CDR3 coding DNA: TGTGCCGTAGGGACAGGGAATAAGGGCAATCAGCCCCAGCATTTT. Translated, it gives CAVGTGNKGNQPQHF.